The T cell receptor beta chain described here comes from a study of neurological immune-mediated disorders. Study results and caveats: CDR3 amino acid sequences of expanded clones were not shared across subjects, a result suggesting private repertoires in all groups.

The CDR3 runs to 14 residues. Looked up from germline, CDR1 is SGHDN and CDR2 is FVKESK. V lost 1 base, J lost 6 bases, and 9 bases lay in between. There are many counts of this clonotype. The target antigen is unknown. Synthesis of cDNA used 5'RACE (with 10-nucleotide random UMIs). MiXCR, run by TCRdb on the 5' RACE reads, gives a single entry per CDR3 protein. The data show approximately 27,000 distinct CDR3 sequences, around 25% seen once. The V and J genes are TRBV14 and TRBJ2-2; D not resolved. Material: CD4+ T cells from blood. This sequence was found in a man aged 50 or older with HTLV-1-associated myelopathy (HAM/TSP). CDR3 sequence: CASSQGIWPGELFF. CDR3 nucleotide sequence: TGTGCCAGCAGCCAAGGGATCTGGCCCGGGGAGCTGTTTTTT.